One and the same sample provided the 32 T cell receptor beta chains below, sequenced in a study of regulatory dendritic cells for organ transplantation. Sorted T cells were CFSE-labeled and cultured four to five days with allogeneic regulatory or mature dendritic cells at 1:10. Repertoires were generated with immunoSEQ multiplex PCR, while TCRdb's copy carries only in-frame clones and drops some. This sample has about 4,000 clones, with approximately 74% found just once. For these TCRs, the target antigens are not known. The sequencing sample was made of memory CD8+ T cells from blood cultured with dendritic cells. Subset denoted: CD45RO+ memory T cells. These receptors all come from a human donor in good health.

The rearrangement links TRBV6-4 to TRBJ2-3; D is perhaps TRBD1 or TRBD2 (5 bases each). V was shortened by 4 bases and J by 0 bases, with 5 bases between the two germline ends. The germline V gene has CDR1 MRHNA and CDR2 SNTAGT. CDR3 length: 13 residues. CDR3 bases: TGTGCCAGCAGTGGGGACAGCACAGATACGCAGTATTTT. It is translated as CASSGDSTDTQYF.

This chain connects TRBV6-5 to TRBJ2-1, with 9 bases identical to TRBD2. Germline V gene sequence: CDR1 MNHEY, CDR2 SVGAGI. V lost 5 bases to trimming and J lost 2 bases; unmatched junction nucleotides: 1. The CDR3 is 14 amino acids. DNA of the CDR3: TGTGCCAGCAGTCGACTAGCGGCCTACAATGAGCAGTTCTTC. This codes for CASSRLAAYNEQFF.

V and J are TRBV2 and TRBJ2-7; 14 nucleotides align to TRBD2. The ends lost 6 bases at V and 1 base at J; junction bases unmatched: 8. The CDR3 length is 17 residues. Germline CDR1 and CDR2: SNHLY and FYNNEI. The CDR3 DNA is TGTGCCAGCAGCCAGGGACTAGCGGGAGATCAATCCTACGAGCAGTACTTC. It translates to CASSQGLAGDQSYEQYF.

The chain recombines TRBV9 with TRBJ2-3, with D perhaps TRBD2 (5 bases). Germline CDR1 reads SGDLS; CDR2 reads YYNGEE. This CDR3 is 14 amino acids long. V gave up 4 bases and J gave up 6 bases, with 15 bases separating them. The CDR3 DNA sequence: TGTGCCAGCAGCCTTAGGGAGTATAGGGATACGCAGTATTTT. The encoded protein is CASSLREYRDTQYF.

The chain employs TRBV4-3 and TRBJ2-7, with TRBD2 identical over 7 bases. The CDR3 runs 16 residues. J was trimmed by 4 bases and V by 0 bases; bases with no gene match: 9. The germline CDR1 and CDR2 sequences are LGHNA and YSLEER. The CDR3 DNA reads TGCGCCAGCAGCCAAGAACTTGGGGGGGAGTTTTACGAGCAGTACTTC. Translating it yields CASSQELGGEFYEQYF.

V usage is TRBV4-1 and J usage is TRBJ1-5; 8 bases match TRBD1. Germline CDR1 and CDR2: MGHRA and YSYEKL. J gave up 4 bases and V 4 bases, and 9 bases lay outside the gene matches. This CDR3 has 16 amino acids. The CDR3 loop is CASSLESGTGNQPQHF. Written as DNA, the CDR3 is TGCGCCAGCAGCCTAGAGTCCGGGACAGGAAATCAGCCCCAGCATTTT.

The CDR3 DNA reads TGTGCCAGCAGTACCCGGGGACTAGCGTACCCCTACGAGCAGTACTTC. Its protein is CASSTRGLAYPYEQYF. The V and J genes are TRBV27 and TRBJ2-7, with TRBD2 matching over 10 bases. This CDR3 is built from 16 residues. Germline trimming cut 5 bases from V and 2 bases from J; bases unmatched to any gene: 9. CDR1 MNHEY and CDR2 SMNVEV come from the germline V gene (reference sequence).

This chain uses TRBV5-6 with TRBJ2-7; 8 bases map to TRBD1. Germline assignment: CDR1 SGHDT and CDR2 YYEEEE. V gave up 1 base and J gave up 2 bases; unmatched junction bases: 8. CDR3 length equals 16 residues. The CDR3 nucleotides are TGTGCCAGCAGCTTGAACGGACAGGGTGACCCCTACGAGCAGTACTTC. This translates into CASSLNGQGDPYEQYF.

CDR3: CASSLTISYEQYF. CDR3 nucleotide sequence: TGTGCCAGCAGCCTTACCATATCGTACGAGCAGTACTTC. The chain carries TRBV27 and TRBJ2-7; no reliable D call. This CDR3 is 13 amino acids long. V shed 6 bases and J shed 4 bases, with 13 bases lying between them. Germline CDR1 MNHEY, CDR2 SMNVEV (reference sequence).

In its sample, this clone was seen a few times. The CDR3 bases are TGTGCCAGCAGCCCTAGGACAGGGGACGACTATGGCTACACCTTC. This codes for CASSPRTGDDYGYTF. The rearrangement links TRBV4-2 to TRBJ1-2, with 9 bases aligning to TRBD1. The CDR3 loop spans 15 amino acids. In germline, CDR1 is LGHNA, CDR2 YNFKEQ. The V and J ends lost 4 bases and 3 bases, in that order; junction bases with no gene match: 6.

The chain couples TRBV6-1 to TRBJ2-5, with D perhaps TRBD1 (6 bases). CDR1 and CDR2 from the germline V gene are MNHNS and SASEGT. The CDR3 has 15 residues. Between the trimmed V and J ends, which lost 3 bases and 6 bases, there was a span of 17 bases. CDR3 region: CASSDPVGAGKTQYF. Here the CDR3 DNA reads TGTGCCAGCAGTGACCCTGTGGGGGCCGGGAAGACCCAGTACTTC.

This chain uses TRBV5-1 with TRBJ2-7; D is uncertain. CDR1 and CDR2 (germline): SGHRS, YFSETQ. The CDR3 runs to 14 residues. V lost 3 bases, J lost 3 bases, and 13 bases lay in between. Here the CDR3 DNA reads TGCGCCAGCAGCTATCTAGGTTTCGGCTACGAGCAGTACTTC. Amino acid sequence: CASSYLGFGYEQYF.

The gene calls are TRBV6-5 and TRBJ1-4, with D maybe TRBD1 (5 bases). The germline V and J ends were trimmed by 5 bases and 8 bases, with 15 bases remaining between them. CDR1 is MNHEY, CDR2 SVGAGI, per germline. The CDR3 has 14 residues. Here the CDR3 DNA reads TGTGCCAGCAGTACAAGAGGGGCTTGGGAAAAACTGTTTTTT. Translating gives CASSTRGAWEKLFF.

V is TRBV7-2 and J is TRBJ2-7, with 11 bases aligning to TRBD2. CDR3 size: 18 residues. Germline-derived CDR1 and CDR2 are SGHTA and FQGNSA. J lost 1 base, V lost 1 base, and 9 bases had no gene match. CDR3 nucleotide sequence: TGTGCCAGCAGCTTAGGGGTAGCGGGAGGGAGTAGGTCCTACGAGCAGTACTTC. The encoded protein is CASSLGVAGGSRSYEQYF. Full variable domain (rest looked up from reference TRBV7-2 and TRBJ2-7): GAGVSQSPSNKVTEKGKDVELRCDPISGHTALYWYRQSLGQGLEFLIYFQGNSAPDKSGLPSDRFSAERTGGSVSTLTIQRTQQEDSAVYLCASSLGVAGGSRSYEQYFGPGTRLTVT.

This chain uses TRBV28 with TRBJ2-3; D is perhaps TRBD2 (5 bases). CDR1 and CDR2 (germline): MDHEN, SYDVKM. The CDR3 is 19 residues long. Trimming took 6 bases from V and 3 from J, leaving 28 bases between them. Here the CDR3 DNA reads TGTGCCAGCAGCCCGGACGTCGAGGACTGGAACGCTTATACAGATACGCAGTATTTT. It yields the protein CASSPDVEDWNAYTDTQYF.

V is TRBV13 and J is TRBJ2-7; tentatively, D is TRBD2 (5 bases). The CDR3 is 15 amino acids. CDR1 is PRHDT and CDR2 is FYEKMQ in the germline V gene (reference sequence). Trimming stripped 2 bases from V and 4 bases from J, with 15 bases between. This CDR3 reads CASSLISEGHYEQYF. In DNA form, the CDR3 reads TGTGCCAGCAGCTTAATTAGCGAAGGCCATTACGAGCAGTACTTC. Variable domain in full (rest from reference TRBV13 and TRBJ2-7): AAGVIQSPRHLIKEKRETATLKCYPIPRHDTVYWYQQGPGQDPQFLISFYEKMQSDKGSIPDRFSAQQFSDYHSELNMSSLELGDSALYFCASSLISEGHYEQYFGPGTRLTVT.

This rearrangement joins TRBV2 to TRBJ2-7; D may match TRBD1 or TRBD2 (5 bases each). Germline loops: CDR1 SNHLY, CDR2 FYNNEI. The CDR3 runs 13 residues. V lost 7 bases and J 2 bases, leaving 12 bases between the germline ends. The CDR3 here is CASTKGTTYEQYF. DNA for the CDR3: TGTGCCAGCACGAAGGGGACCACCTACGAGCAGTACTTC.

In this sample, this clone turned up a few times. V is TRBV10-3 and J is TRBJ2-7; tentatively, D is TRBD2 (6 bases). Trimming left V 6 bases short and J 5 bases short, with 23 bases between. Germline assignment: CDR1 ENHRY and CDR2 SYGVKD. The CDR3 runs to 16 residues. CDR3 sequence reads: CAISARDGAGDHEQYF. Here the CDR3 DNA reads TGTGCCATCAGCGCCCGGGATGGAGCGGGTGACCACGAGCAGTACTTC.

In this sample, this clone turned up a few times. The chain recombines TRBV7-9 with TRBJ1-2; a possible D gene is TRBD1 (6 bases). This CDR3 region has 15 residues. V was shortened by 2 bases and J by 4 bases, with 14 bases between the two germline ends. Germline CDR1 SEHNR, CDR2 FQNEAQ (reference sequence). DNA of the CDR3: TGTGCCAGCAGCTTAAGGGACACTAGGGCCTATGGCTACACCTTC. It yields the protein CASSLRDTRAYGYTF.

This sequence joins TRBV7-9 and TRBJ1-2, with D hard to call. There are 13 residues in the CDR3. Germline CDR1 reads SEHNR; CDR2 reads FQNEAQ (reference sequence). Trimming left V 0 bases short and J 2 bases short, with 4 bases between. In nucleotides, the CDR3 is TGTGCCAGCAGCTTAGCTATGAACTATGGCTACACCTTC. Residues: CASSLAMNYGYTF.

This rearrangement joins TRBV4-1 to TRBJ2-7; a possible D gene is TRBD1 (5 bases). Germline CDR1 is MGHRA and CDR2 is YSYEKL. Trimming pared 1 base from V and 3 bases from J, leaving 19 bases between. The CDR3 spans 17 residues. The chain's CDR3 is CASSQAVSPGNNYEQYF. In DNA form, the CDR3 reads TGCGCCAGCAGCCAAGCTGTGTCACCAGGGAACAACTACGAGCAGTACTTC.

CDR3 in DNA: TGTGCCAGCAGTTACTCGGACAACTATGGCTACACCTTC. This codes for CASSYSDNYGYTF. This rearrangement joins TRBV6-5 to TRBJ1-2; D is ambiguous. V was trimmed by 0 bases and J by 2 bases, leaving 4 bases between them. The V gene's germline CDR1 is MNHEY and CDR2 SVGAGI. The CDR3 has 13 residues.

This chain connects TRBV4-2 to TRBJ2-7; 11 bases agree with TRBD2. The CDR3 length is 17 residues. V lost 5 bases, J lost 0 bases, and 9 bases stayed unmatched. Per germline, CDR1 LGHNA and CDR2 YNFKEQ. CDR3 DNA: TGTGCCAGCAGCGATCTAGCGGGGGGAAGAAGCTCCTACGAGCAGTACTTC. Translating gives CASSDLAGGRSSYEQYF.

The V call is TRBV4-1, the J call TRBJ2-3, with 8 bases aligning to TRBD1. CDR3 length: 18 residues. Germline loops: CDR1 MGHRA, CDR2 YSYEKL. After removal of 0 bases from V and 1 base from J, the junction contained 9 bases not matched to a gene. DNA for the CDR3: TGCGCCAGCAGCCAAGATCGGGTTGGCAGGGGGCGCACAGATACGCAGTATTTT. As protein: CASSQDRVGRGRTDTQYF.

The chain links TRBV28 to TRBJ2-1, with D unresolved. The CDR3 consists of 16 residues. Germline V gene sequence: CDR1 MDHEN, CDR2 SYDVKM. V was clipped by 2 bases and J by 5 bases, with 16 bases between them. Here the CDR3 DNA reads TGTGCCAGCAGTTTACTAGAAAGGAATGATCACAATGAGCAGTTCTTC. This gives the protein CASSLLERNDHNEQFF.

This chain links TRBV4-3 with TRBJ1-2; possible D gene TRBD1, 6 bases. From germline, CDR1 is LGHNA and CDR2 YSLEER. V was pared by 1 base and J by 4 bases, with 19 bases between. This CDR3 region has 17 residues. In DNA, the CDR3 is TGCGCCAGCAGCCAAGCCTCCTCTAGCGGGGGCGGCTATGGCTACACCTTC. It is translated as CASSQASSSGGGYGYTF.

The chain joins TRBV28 to TRBJ2-1; D is perhaps TRBD1 or TRBD2 (5 bases each). V lost 7 bases and J lost 2, with 15 bases in between. The CDR3 is made up of 15 amino acids. Germline V lookup: CDR1 MDHEN, CDR2 SYDVKM. CDR3 DNA sequence: TGTGCCAGCACTATCAACGGGGACCCCTACAATGAGCAGTTCTTC. This translates into CASTINGDPYNEQFF.

This clone was counted a few times. The rearrangement joins TRBV4-3 to TRBJ2-5; TRBD2 is a possible D gene (6 bases). The germline gives CDR1 LGHNA, CDR2 YSLEER. This CDR3 has 16 amino acids. Trimming pared 2 bases from V and 4 bases from J, leaving 17 bases between. The CDR3 here is CASSQQTSPPRETQYF. As DNA, the CDR3 is TGCGCCAGCAGCCAACAGACTAGTCCCCCACGAGAGACCCAGTACTTC.

The rearrangement uses TRBV5-1 and TRBJ2-7; D is uncertain. V was clipped by 0 bases and J by 1 base, with 8 bases between them. The CDR3 runs to 14 residues. In germline, CDR1 is SGHRS, CDR2 YFSETQ. CDR3 in DNA: TGCGCCAGCAGCTTGGTGTGGGGATCCTACGAGCAGTACTTC. Residues: CASSLVWGSYEQYF.

This clone has just a few counts. This CDR3 is CASSYDRGSYEQYF. CDR3 nucleotides: TGTGCCAGCAGCTACGACAGGGGGTCCTACGAGCAGTACTTC. The chain joins TRBV7-6 to TRBJ2-7, with 9 bases lining up with TRBD1. V gave up 4 bases and J gave up 1 base; unmatched junction bases: 2. The germline V gene has CDR1 SGHVS and CDR2 FNYEAQ. The CDR3 consists of 14 residues.

This clone was recorded once. This specimen includes other DNA sequences encoding the same CDR3. This chain links TRBV28 with TRBJ2-2, with 9 bases fitting TRBD2. Germline CDR1 MDHEN, CDR2 SYDVKM. Trimming cost V 6 bases and J 1 base; bases outside gene matches: 3. The CDR3 is made up of 15 amino acids. The CDR3 nucleotides read TGTGCCAGCAGGCCGACTAGCGGGAACACCGGGGAGCTGTTTTTT. Its translation: CASRPTSGNTGELFF. Supplemented by reference TRBV28 and TRBJ2-2, the full variable domain reads DVKVTQSSRYLVKRTGEKVFLECVQDMDHENMFWYRQDPGLGLRLIYFSYDVKMKEKGDIPEGYSVSREKKERFSLILESASTNQTSMYLCASRPTSGNTGELFFGEGSRLTVL.

The chain uses TRBV4-3 and TRBJ1-1; D perhaps matches TRBD1 (5 bases). The CDR3 spans 13 residues. V shed 5 bases and J shed 3 bases, with 10 bases lying between them. Germline loops: CDR1 LGHNA, CDR2 YSLEER. In DNA, the CDR3 is TGCGCCAGCAGCGACGGGACGTACACTGAAGCTTTCTTT. Translation gives CASSDGTYTEAFF.